One sample yielded the 9 T cell receptor beta chains listed below, sequenced in a study of blood T cell repertoires in COVID-19. Here immunoSEQ multiplex PCR was the method, and the copy in TCRdb shows in-frame clones only, minus some. The sample has 45,000 to 65,000 clones; roughly nine tenths are singletons. Source material: peripheral blood. The receptors shown here come from a human donor in a cohort sampled during active COVID-19.

J is TRBJ1-5 and V is TRBV3-1 (or the pseudogene TRBV3-2); D possibly corresponds to TRBD1 (6 bases). Deletions cut 6 bases from V and 4 bases from J, with 13 bases between. Germline CDR1 reads LGHDT; CDR2 reads YNNKEL (reference sequence). The length of the CDR3 is 14 residues. The DNA of the CDR3 is TGTGCCAGCAGTCAGGGGTTAAGGAATCAGCCCCAGCATTTT. It is translated as CASSQGLRNQPQHF.

V usage is TRBV5-1 and J usage is TRBJ1-2; 7 bases map to TRBD1. Germline CDR1 reads SGHRS; CDR2 reads YFSETQ. The CDR3 spans 15 residues. The V gene end was trimmed by 3 bases and the J gene end by 5 bases; junction bases not matched to a gene: 10. The CDR3 reads CASSSQGTPRYGYTF. Written as DNA, the CDR3 is TGCGCCAGCAGCTCACAGGGGACGCCTCGGTATGGCTACACCTTC.

The chain joins TRBV27 to TRBJ2-6; maybe TRBD1 (5 bases). Germline assignment: CDR1 MNHEY and CDR2 SMNVEV (reference sequence). The CDR3 covers 15 residues. V gave up 4 bases and J gave up 0 bases, with 7 bases separating them. In DNA, the CDR3 is TGTGCCAGCAGTTCAGGGTTCTCTGGGGCCAACGTCCTGACTTTC. Translation: CASSSGFSGANVLTF.

This clone was counted once. The rearrangement links TRBV2 to TRBJ1-3; D unclear. There are 15 residues in the CDR3. Germline CDR1 is SNHLY and CDR2 is FYNNEI. Trimming took 5 bases from V and 8 from J, leaving 19 bases between them. CDR3 nucleotides: TGTGCCAGCAGTCTCCCAGGCTCGGTGACCGACACCATATATTTT. Protein sequence: CASSLPGSVTDTIYF.

The chain combines TRBV15 with TRBJ1-5; 11 positions match TRBD1. After removal of 4 bases from V and 6 bases from J, the junction contained 8 bases not matched to a gene. Germline CDR1 reads LNHNV; CDR2 reads YYDKDF (reference sequence). This CDR3 contains 16 residues. DNA for the CDR3: TGTGCCACCAGCAACCCCGGGACAGGGGGGACTCAGCCCCAGCATTTT. Amino acid sequence: CATSNPGTGGTQPQHF.

The chain has TRBV19 and TRBJ1-2; 7 bases map to TRBD1. Germline V CDR1 and CDR2: LNHDA, SQIVND (reference sequence). CDR3 length: 11 amino acids. V shed 10 bases and J 3 bases; nucleotides not matched to a gene: 2. CDR3 protein: CATGQYYGYTF. The CDR3 nucleotides read TGTGCCACGGGACAGTACTATGGCTACACCTTC.

This rearrangement joins TRBV27 to TRBJ2-1; D is perhaps TRBD1 (6 bases). CDR3 size: 14 residues. With 6 bases removed from V and 5 bases from J, the gap between germline ends came to 14 bases. The germline CDR1 and CDR2 sequences are MNHEY and SMNVEV (reference sequence). The CDR3 spells CASRMFWDNNEQFF. In nucleotides, the CDR3 is TGTGCCAGCAGGATGTTCTGGGACAACAATGAGCAGTTCTTC.

The chain recombines TRBV12-3 or TRBV12-4 with TRBJ2-7; TRBD2 matches at 7 bases. This CDR3 is 13 amino acids long. Losses at the gene ends were 7 bases for V and 5 bases for J; bases not matched to a gene: 8. The CDR3 DNA follows: TGTGCCAGCACCAAAGGGAGGGGCCACGAGCAGTACTTC. Encoded protein: CASTKGRGHEQYF.

This chain connects TRBV30 to TRBJ2-3; D is perhaps TRBD2 (7 bases). The CDR3 loop spans 17 amino acids. Germline CDR1 and CDR2: GTSNPN and SVGIG (reference sequence). Trimming pared 3 bases from V and 3 bases from J, leaving 22 bases between. The CDR3 bases are TGTGCCTGGAGCAAAGCCGGAGCGCGGGGGCCAACAGATACGCAGTATTTT. This gives the protein CAWSKAGARGPTDTQYF.